The source of this T cell receptor beta chain is a study of spatial heterogeneity in lung cancer. Across the whole study: Sequence detection consistently recorded a greater number of beta-chain than alpha-chain sequences.

V lost 8 bases and J lost 4, with 3 bases in between. This CDR3 is built from 9 residues. Per the germline V gene, CDR1 is MDHEN and CDR2 is SYDVKM. TCR cDNA molecules each carried a unique molecular identifier. Each CDR3 protein is one row after TCRdb ran MiXCR on the 5' RACE reads. Of tens of thousands of distinct CDR3 sequences listed, roughly 14% are singletons. This clonotype qualifies as medium-sized. Time point given: sample taken at primary tumor resection. Tumor, nontumor lung or frozen PBMC supplied whole RNA that was sequenced unsorted. A total of roughly 72 untreated early-stage non-small cell lung cancer patients served as donors.

The sample was PBMCs, taken at surgery. The rearrangement joins TRBV28 to TRBJ2-7, with D unresolved. The clonotype was recovered from a male donor with early-stage non-small cell lung cancer. The CDR3 is CASQYEQYF. The CDR3 DNA reads as TGTGCCAGCCAGTACGAGCAGTACTTC.